This T cell receptor beta chain was found in a study of blood T cell repertoires in COVID-19. Study at large: COVID-19 samples from acute and convalescent phases originated in the United States, Italy and Spain. PBMCs, B-cell-depleted T cells, or T cells provided the cDNA or gDNA that made up the material.

Germline CDR1 is KGHSH and CDR2 is LQKENI. The J segment lost 4 bases and the V segment lost 6 bases, leaving 9 bases of the junction unmatched. This CDR3 is 15 amino acids long. Original processing methods: By means of reference gene primer amplification, nucleated cell counts were estimated. The protocol was immunoSEQ multiplex PCR, while the TCRdb copy is restricted to in-frame clones and leaves out a portion. V and J calls and clone size are as listed in that table; D and trimming were resolved from the DNA. The table includes 250,000 to 300,000 clones, 75% to 90% detected once. The rearrangement joins TRBV18 to TRBJ2-1; 7 nucleotides align to TRBD2. The material sequenced was peripheral blood. The TCR comes from a woman in her forties with acute or convalescent COVID-19. The CDR3, as DNA: TGTGCCAGCTCTCCCAGGGAGGGGAAGTACAATGAGCAGTTCTTC. This sequence encodes CASSPREGKYNEQFF.